Presented here are 15 T cell receptor beta chains from one specimen sequenced in a study of blood T cell repertoires in COVID-19. TCRdb's copy holds only in-frame clones and misses some; the assay was immunoSEQ multiplex PCR. Of 95,000 to 150,000 clones listed, approximately 81% are singletons. The material sequenced was peripheral blood. The receptors were sampled from a man aged 55 to 70 with acute or convalescent COVID-19.

The rearrangement uses TRBV15 and TRBJ2-3, with D unclear. V was shortened by 5 bases and J by 1 base, with 4 bases between the two germline ends. The CDR3 has 12 residues. Germline values: CDR1 LNHNV, CDR2 YYDKDF (reference sequence). The CDR3 loop is CATSYGTDTQYF. The CDR3 nucleotides are TGTGCCACCAGCTATGGCACAGATACGCAGTATTTT.

The rearrangement uses TRBV9 and TRBJ2-7, with a possible D match to TRBD2 (6 bases). CDR3 length: 15 residues. Trimming took 0 bases from V and 0 from J, leaving 10 bases between them. Germline V gene data show CDR1 as SGDLS and CDR2 as YYNGEE. The CDR3 DNA reads as TGTGCCAGCAGCGTAGGGGGGAGGAGCTCCTACGAGCAGTACTTC. It translates to CASSVGGRSSYEQYF.

For the CDR3, the DNA is TGCGCCAGCAGCCAAGATCTGGGCCAGCCCCAGCATTTT. It specifies CASSQDLGQPQHF. This chain uses TRBV4-3 with TRBJ1-5; D not certain. CDR3 size: 13 residues. Between the trimmed V and J ends, which lost 0 bases and 7 bases, there was a span of 7 bases. The germline CDR1 and CDR2 sequences are LGHNA and YSLEER.

The chain combines TRBV5-1 with TRBJ2-7; weak D call: TRBD1 (5 bases). The V and J ends lost 0 bases and 4 bases respectively, with 11 bases between them. The CDR3 is made up of 14 amino acids. Germline lookup yields CDR1 SGHRS and CDR2 YFSETQ. CDR3 residues: CASSLAGQNYEQYF. CDR3 DNA: TGCGCCAGCAGCTTGGCAGGACAAAATTACGAGCAGTACTTC.

The chain is built from TRBV19 and TRBJ2-7; 11 bases are shared with TRBD1. The CDR3 has 17 amino acids. Germline values: CDR1 LNHDA, CDR2 SQIVND (reference sequence). After removal of 4 bases from V and 3 bases from J, the junction contained 11 bases not matched to a gene. DNA of the CDR3: TGTGCCAGTAGTAAGGTCGCCGGGACAGGGGGAGTCTACGAGCAGTACTTC. This encodes CASSKVAGTGGVYEQYF.

This chain joins TRBV28 and TRBJ1-2; the D is unclear. The CDR3 extends over 13 amino acids. V was pared by 2 bases and J by 6 bases, with 10 bases between. Germline CDR1 is MDHEN and CDR2 is SYDVKM. The CDR3 DNA reads TGTGCCAGCAGTTTAAAACAGAGAAATGGCTACACCTTC. It is translated as CASSLKQRNGYTF.

Notes on this clone: Other DNA sequences in this sample translate to the same CDR3. The rearrangement uses TRBV6-2 or TRBV6-3 and TRBJ1-1; 7 nucleotides line up with TRBD1. Germline CDR1 is MNHEY and CDR2 is SVGEGT. J was trimmed by 3 bases and V by 5 bases; bases with no gene match: 3. This CDR3 has 13 amino acids. CDR3 DNA: TGTGCCAGCAGTCTCACAGGGGACACTGAAGCTTTCTTT. Amino acid sequence: CASSLTGDTEAFF.

The chain is built from TRBV30 and TRBJ2-5; TRBD1 is a possible D gene (5 bases). The CDR3 spans 15 residues. V lost 0 bases, J lost 1 base, and 12 bases lay in between. Looked up from germline, CDR1 is GTSNPN and CDR2 is SVGIG (reference sequence). CDR3 nucleotide sequence: TGTGCCTGGAGTGTACTGGGGCTGGGCCAAGAGACCCAGTACTTC. Protein product: CAWSVLGLGQETQYF.

The chain employs TRBV18 and TRBJ2-3; D is ambiguous. Looked up from germline, CDR1 is KGHSH and CDR2 is LQKENI. Between the trimmed V and J ends, which lost 2 bases and 4 bases, there was a span of 7 bases. This CDR3 spans 13 amino acids. The CDR3, as DNA: TGTGCCAGCTCACCAAACTTGTCAGATACGCAGTATTTT. The encoded protein is CASSPNLSDTQYF.

The chain employs TRBV18 and TRBJ1-6; perhaps TRBD1 as D (5 bases). The germline CDR1 and CDR2 sequences are KGHSH and LQKENI. This CDR3 comprises 17 residues. Trimming took off 1 base at V and 6 bases at J, with 16 bases between the two ends. This CDR3 is CASSPQSARGSNSPLHF. DNA for the CDR3: TGTGCCAGCTCACCACAAAGTGCGCGGGGCAGTAATTCACCCCTCCACTTT.

The count of this clone is one. V is TRBV7-2 and J is TRBJ2-7; D perhaps matches TRBD2 (6 bases). Per the germline V gene, CDR1 is SGHTA and CDR2 is FQGNSA. Trimming cost V 1 base and J 3 bases, with 13 bases left between them. CDR3 length: 15 amino acids. CDR3 amino acids: CASSLVGGNNYEQYF. CDR3 coding DNA: TGTGCCAGCAGCTTAGTTGGCGGGAACAACTACGAGCAGTACTTC.

The V gene is TRBV5-4, the J gene TRBJ1-1, with D maybe TRBD1 (5 bases). Germline assignment: CDR1 SGHNT and CDR2 YYREEE (reference sequence). V dropped 2 bases and J dropped 4 bases, with 15 bases sitting between them. The CDR3 is 15 amino acids. CDR3 amino acids: CASSFGQGGTTEAFF. Here the CDR3 DNA reads TGTGCCAGCAGCTTTGGCCAGGGAGGGACCACTGAAGCTTTCTTT.

This chain links TRBV28 with TRBJ2-7; D unclear. V lost 6 bases and J lost 2, with 8 bases in between. The CDR3 extends over 12 amino acids. Germline V CDR1 and CDR2: MDHEN, SYDVKM. DNA of the CDR3: TGTGCCAGCAGAGAGCAAACCTACGAGCAGTACTTC. It is translated as CASREQTYEQYF.

The V and J genes are TRBV11-2 and TRBJ2-1; TRBD2 matches at 8 bases. This CDR3 region has 14 residues. Trimming at V came to 1 base and at J to 7 bases, leaving 3 bases not matched to a gene. Germline V gene data show CDR1 as SGHAT and CDR2 as FQNNGV. The CDR3 loop reads CASSLAPGGNEQFF. The CDR3 DNA reads as TGTGCCAGCAGCTTAGCCCCGGGAGGGAATGAGCAGTTCTTC.

V and J are TRBV5-1 and TRBJ2-5; 9 bases match TRBD2. The germline CDR1 and CDR2 sequences are SGHRS and YFSETQ. Unmatched junction bases numbered 7, after V lost 4 bases and J lost 3 bases. The CDR3 length is 15 residues. CDR3 sequence: CASSNGLAGEETQYF. DNA of the CDR3: TGCGCCAGCAGCAACGGATTAGCGGGAGAAGAGACCCAGTACTTC. The full variable domain, with the rest looked up from reference TRBV5-1 and TRBJ2-5, is KAGVTQTPRYLIKTRGQQVTLSCSPISGHRSVSWYQQTPGQGLQFLFEYFSETQRNKGNFPGRFSGRQFSNSRSEMNVSTLELGDSALYLCASSNGLAGEETQYFGPGTRLLVL.